The table lists the clone carrying this T cell receptor (beta chain) with many counts. The data were taken from a study of identical twins. The germline gives CDR1 DFQATT, CDR2 SNEGSKA (reference sequence). There are 11 residues in the CDR3. V shed 6 bases and J shed 6 bases, with 9 bases lying between them. TCRdb recomputed calls from the 5' RACE reads with MiXCR, one row per CDR3 protein. Of 220,000 or so distinct CDR3 sequences listed, approximately 7% were seen once; the top ten hold approximately 3.7%. These data were likewise used in another study, on yellow fever vaccine responses in identical twins.

The sequence came from a woman aged 18-29 years in good health. The sequencing sample was made of memory (CD45RO+) T cells sorted from blood. The chain recombines TRBV20-1 with TRBJ2-1; D is ambiguous. The CDR3 DNA is TGCAGTGCCCCTGGGCTCAATGAGCAGTTCTTC. It codes for CSAPGLNEQFF.